This T cell receptor (beta chain) is from a study of blood T cell repertoires in COVID-19. About the research overall: PBMCs, B-cell-depleted T cells, or T cells were the source of the cDNA or gDNA that made up the material.

Using immunoSEQ multiplex PCR, the repertoire was profiled, and TCRdb retains in-frame clones only, with some absent. The repertoire holds over 150,000 clones, with almost 85% as singletons. V was trimmed by 0 bases and J by 0 bases, leaving 8 bases between them. The CDR3 is made up of 16 amino acids. Looked up from germline, CDR1 is SGHTA and CDR2 is FQGNSA. Sequenced sample: peripheral blood. The V and J genes are TRBV7-2 and TRBJ2-2; perhaps TRBD1 as D (6 bases). The sequence was collected from a man in his late teens or twenties with active or convalescent COVID-19. The CDR3 nucleotides are TGTGCCAGCAGCTTAGCACCAGGGGCGAACACCGGGGAGCTGTTTTTT. It is translated as CASSLAPGANTGELFF. Variable domain in full (rest from reference TRBV7-2 and TRBJ2-2): GAGVSQSPSNKVTEKGKDVELRCDPISGHTALYWYRQSLGQGLEFLIYFQGNSAPDKSGLPSDRFSAERTGGSVSTLTIQRTQQEDSAVYLCASSLAPGANTGELFFGEGSRLTVL.